This T cell receptor (beta chain) emerged from a study of shared clonotypes between healthy human individuals. Comments on this clone: Its antigen remains unidentified.

The study's findings and limits: A small donor pool kept down the genetic and exposure-history diversity that was represented.

V lost 6 bases to trimming and J lost 0 bases, with 8 bases between them. From germline, CDR1 is MGHRA and CDR2 YSYEKL. The CDR3 consists of 13 residues. The DNA input per sorted-subset replicate PCR was 200 to 250 ng, corresponding to tens of thousands of T cell genomes. Generated by immunoSEQ multiplex PCR, the TCRdb table keeps only in-frame clones and is missing some. The sample holds some 2,400,000 clones; 90% to 97% are singletons and the top ten take roughly 0.13%. The origin of this receptor is a man aged 18 to 29 in good health. J is TRBJ1-1 and V is TRBV4-1; D is uncertain. Source material: naive CD4+ T cells sorted from blood. The subset here: CD45RA+ positively selected. CDR3 nucleotides: TGCGCCAGCAGAAGTAGAATGAACACTGAAGCTTTCTTT. It codes for CASRSRMNTEAFF.